This record covers a single T cell receptor (beta chain). This sample stems from a study of cytomegalovirus exposure and HLA in healthy donors. PCR involved 60 Vbeta and 13 Jbeta primers. Assay: immunoSEQ multiplex PCR; the TCRdb copy retains only in-frame clones and omits some. The table includes about 180,000 clones, 82% detected once. Germline-derived CDR1 and CDR2 are MDHEN and SYDVKM. Trimming took 7 bases from V and 5 from J, leaving 11 bases between them. This CDR3 is 12 amino acids long. The clonotype originates from a man in his forties in good health and CMV-seronegative. This chain connects TRBV28 to TRBJ2-5, with a weak D call TRBD2 (5 bases). The source material was PBMCs. The CDR3 region has the DNA TGTGCCAGCAACGGGGTGCAGGAGACCCAGTACTTC. Protein product: CASNGVQETQYF. The whole variable domain, remainder taken from reference TRBV28 and TRBJ2-5, is DVKVTQSSRYLVKRTGEKVFLECVQDMDHENMFWYRQDPGLGLRLIYFSYDVKMKEKGDIPEGYSVSREKKERFSLILESASTNQTSMYLCASNGVQETQYFGPGTRLLVL.